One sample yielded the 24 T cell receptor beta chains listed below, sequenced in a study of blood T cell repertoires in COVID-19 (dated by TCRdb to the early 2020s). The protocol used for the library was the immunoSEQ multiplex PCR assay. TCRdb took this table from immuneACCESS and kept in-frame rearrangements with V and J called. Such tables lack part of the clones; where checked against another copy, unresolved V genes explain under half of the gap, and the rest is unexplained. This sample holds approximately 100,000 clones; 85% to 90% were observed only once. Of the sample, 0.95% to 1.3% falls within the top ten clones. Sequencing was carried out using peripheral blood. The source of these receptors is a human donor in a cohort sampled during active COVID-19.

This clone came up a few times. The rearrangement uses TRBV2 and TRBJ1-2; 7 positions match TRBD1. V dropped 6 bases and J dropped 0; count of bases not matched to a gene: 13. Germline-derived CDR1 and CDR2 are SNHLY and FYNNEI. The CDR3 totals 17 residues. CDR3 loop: CASSPRQTTGTNYGYTF. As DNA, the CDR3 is TGTGCCAGCAGCCCACGACAAACGACAGGGACTAACTATGGCTACACCTTC.

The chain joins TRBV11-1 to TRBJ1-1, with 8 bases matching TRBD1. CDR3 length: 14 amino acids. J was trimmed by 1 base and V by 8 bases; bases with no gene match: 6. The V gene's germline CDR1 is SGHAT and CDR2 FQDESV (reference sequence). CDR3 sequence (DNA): TGTGCCAGCGCATCCAGGGGGCGGAACACTGAAGCTTTCTTT. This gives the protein CASASRGRNTEAFF. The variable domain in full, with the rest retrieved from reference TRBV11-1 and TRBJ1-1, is EAEVAQSPRYKITEKSQAVAFWCDPISGHATLYWYRQILGQGPELLVQFQDESVVDDSQLPKDRFSAERLKGVDSTLKIQPAELGDSAMYLCASASRGRNTEAFFGQGTRLTVV.

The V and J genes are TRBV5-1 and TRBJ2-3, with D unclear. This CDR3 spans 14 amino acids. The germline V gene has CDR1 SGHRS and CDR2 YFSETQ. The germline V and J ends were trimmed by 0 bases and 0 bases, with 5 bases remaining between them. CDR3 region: CASSLGHSTDTQYF. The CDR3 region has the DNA TGCGCCAGCAGCTTGGGACATAGCACAGATACGCAGTATTTT.

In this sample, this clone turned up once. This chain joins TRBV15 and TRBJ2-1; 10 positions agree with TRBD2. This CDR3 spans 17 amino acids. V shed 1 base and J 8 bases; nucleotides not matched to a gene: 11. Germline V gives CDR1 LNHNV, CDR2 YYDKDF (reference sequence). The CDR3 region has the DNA TGTGCCACCAGCAGAGGAGGAGCGGGAGGGGTTCTCTATGAGCAGTTCTTC. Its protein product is CATSRGGAGGVLYEQFF.

The CDR3 nucleotides are TGTGCCAGCAGTGAGGCTGGACAGGGCGTCACTGAAGCTTTCTTT. It codes for CASSEAGQGVTEAFF. The rearrangement uses TRBV25-1 and TRBJ1-1; TRBD1 agrees at 8 bases. The CDR3 has 15 residues. Losses at the gene ends were 3 bases for V and 4 bases for J; bases not matched to a gene: 7. Germline assignment: CDR1 MGHDK and CDR2 SYGVNS.

This CDR3 reads CASSIHSYNEQFF. CDR3 DNA sequence: TGTGCCAGCAGCATACACTCCTACAATGAGCAGTTCTTC. The rearrangement uses TRBV7-2 and TRBJ2-1, with no clear D. The germline V and J ends were trimmed by 5 bases and 0 bases, with 5 bases remaining between them. Looked up from germline, CDR1 is SGHTA and CDR2 is FQGNSA. The CDR3 sequence is 13 residues long.

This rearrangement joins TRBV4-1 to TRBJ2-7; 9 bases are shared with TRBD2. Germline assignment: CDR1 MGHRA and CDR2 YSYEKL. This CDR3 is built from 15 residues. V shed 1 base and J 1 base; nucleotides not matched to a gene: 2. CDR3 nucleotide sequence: TGCGCCAGCAGCCAAGGCGGGAGGGTTTCCTACGAGCAGTACTTC. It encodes CASSQGGRVSYEQYF.

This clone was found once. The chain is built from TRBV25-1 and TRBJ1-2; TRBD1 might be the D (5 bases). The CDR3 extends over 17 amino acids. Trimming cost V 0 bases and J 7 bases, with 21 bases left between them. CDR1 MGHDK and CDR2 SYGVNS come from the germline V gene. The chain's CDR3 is CASSEYGADRSYAGYTF. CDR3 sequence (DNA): TGTGCCAGCAGTGAATATGGGGCAGACCGCTCATACGCTGGCTACACCTTC.

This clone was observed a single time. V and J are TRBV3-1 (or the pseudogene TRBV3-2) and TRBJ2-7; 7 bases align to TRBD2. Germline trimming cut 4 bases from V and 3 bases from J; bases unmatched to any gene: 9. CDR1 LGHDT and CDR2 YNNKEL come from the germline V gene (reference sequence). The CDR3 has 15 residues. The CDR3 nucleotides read TGTGCCAGCAGCCTCTATTCCGGGACTAACTACGAGCAGTACTTC. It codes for CASSLYSGTNYEQYF.

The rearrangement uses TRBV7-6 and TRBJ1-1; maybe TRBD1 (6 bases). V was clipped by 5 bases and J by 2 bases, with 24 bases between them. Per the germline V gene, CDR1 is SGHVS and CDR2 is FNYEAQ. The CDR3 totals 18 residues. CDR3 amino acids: CASSLGVYRDTQNTEAFF. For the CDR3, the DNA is TGTGCCAGCAGCCTAGGGGTTTATCGGGACACCCAAAACACTGAAGCTTTCTTT.

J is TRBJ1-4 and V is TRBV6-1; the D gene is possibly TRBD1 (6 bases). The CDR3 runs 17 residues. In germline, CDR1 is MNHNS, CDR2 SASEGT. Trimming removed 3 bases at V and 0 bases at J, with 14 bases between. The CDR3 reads CASSEDWDTATNEKLFF. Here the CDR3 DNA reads TGTGCCAGCAGTGAGGACTGGGACACCGCAACTAATGAAAAACTGTTTTTT.

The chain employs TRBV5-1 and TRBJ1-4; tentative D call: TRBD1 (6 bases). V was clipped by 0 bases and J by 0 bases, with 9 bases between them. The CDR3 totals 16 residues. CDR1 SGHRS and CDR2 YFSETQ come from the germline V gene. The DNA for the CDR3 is TGCGCCAGCAGCTTGGACAGGGTTGCAACTAATGAAAAACTGTTTTTT. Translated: CASSLDRVATNEKLFF.

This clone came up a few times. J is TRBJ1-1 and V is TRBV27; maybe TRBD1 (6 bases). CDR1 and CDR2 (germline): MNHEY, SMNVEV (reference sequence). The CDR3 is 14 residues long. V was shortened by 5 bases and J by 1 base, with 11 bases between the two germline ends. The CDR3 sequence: CASSPDRPNTEAFF. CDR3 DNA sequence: TGTGCCAGCAGTCCAGACAGGCCGAACACTGAAGCTTTCTTT.

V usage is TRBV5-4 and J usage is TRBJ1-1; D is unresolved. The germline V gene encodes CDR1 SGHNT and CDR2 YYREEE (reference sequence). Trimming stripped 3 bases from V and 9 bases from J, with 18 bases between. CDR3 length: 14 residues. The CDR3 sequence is CASSSRTDDLKAFF. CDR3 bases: TGTGCCAGCAGCTCCCGGACTGACGATTTGAAAGCTTTCTTT.

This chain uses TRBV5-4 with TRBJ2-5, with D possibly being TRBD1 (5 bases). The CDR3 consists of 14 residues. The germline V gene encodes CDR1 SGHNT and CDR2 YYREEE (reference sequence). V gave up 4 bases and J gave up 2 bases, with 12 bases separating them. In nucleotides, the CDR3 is TGTGCCAGCAGCACAGGACAAGGACAAGAGACCCAGTACTTC. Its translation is CASSTGQGQETQYF.

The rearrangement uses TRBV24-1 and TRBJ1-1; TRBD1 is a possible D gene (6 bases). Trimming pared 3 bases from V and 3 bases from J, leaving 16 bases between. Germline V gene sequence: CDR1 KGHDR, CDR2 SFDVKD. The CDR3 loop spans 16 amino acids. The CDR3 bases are TGTGCCACCAGTGATAACGTGACAGGTCTGGACACTGAAGCTTTCTTT. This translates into CATSDNVTGLDTEAFF.

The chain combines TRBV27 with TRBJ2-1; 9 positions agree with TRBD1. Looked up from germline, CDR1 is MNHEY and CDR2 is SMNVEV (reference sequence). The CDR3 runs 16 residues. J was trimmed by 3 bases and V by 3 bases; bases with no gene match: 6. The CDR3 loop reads CASSFRGQGRYNEQFF. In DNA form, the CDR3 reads TGTGCCAGCAGTTTTAGGGGACAGGGTCGCTACAATGAGCAGTTCTTC.

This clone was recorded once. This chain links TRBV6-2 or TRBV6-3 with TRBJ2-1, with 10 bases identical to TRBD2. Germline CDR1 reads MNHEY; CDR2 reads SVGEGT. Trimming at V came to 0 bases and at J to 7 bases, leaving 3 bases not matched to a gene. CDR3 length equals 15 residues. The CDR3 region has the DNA TGTGCCAGCAGTTACTCTGGGACTAGCGCGAATGAGCAGTTCTTC. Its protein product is CASSYSGTSANEQFF.

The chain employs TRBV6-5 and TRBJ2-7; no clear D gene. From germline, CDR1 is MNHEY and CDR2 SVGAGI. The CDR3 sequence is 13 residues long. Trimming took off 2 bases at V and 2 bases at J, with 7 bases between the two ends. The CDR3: CASSYRTAYEQYF. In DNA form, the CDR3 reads TGTGCCAGCAGTTACCGCACAGCCTACGAGCAGTACTTC.

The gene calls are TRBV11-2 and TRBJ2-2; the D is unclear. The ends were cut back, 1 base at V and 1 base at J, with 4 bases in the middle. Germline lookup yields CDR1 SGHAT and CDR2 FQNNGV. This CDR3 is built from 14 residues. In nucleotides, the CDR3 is TGTGCCAGCAGCTTAGCCAGGAACACCGGGGAGCTGTTTTTT. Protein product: CASSLARNTGELFF.

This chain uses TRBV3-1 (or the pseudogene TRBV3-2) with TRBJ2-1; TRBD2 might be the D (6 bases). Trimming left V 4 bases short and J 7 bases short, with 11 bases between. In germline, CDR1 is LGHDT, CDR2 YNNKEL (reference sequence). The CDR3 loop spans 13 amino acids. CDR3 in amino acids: CASSLLRGNEQFF. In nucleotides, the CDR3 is TGTGCCAGCAGCCTTCTCCGGGGGAATGAGCAGTTCTTC.

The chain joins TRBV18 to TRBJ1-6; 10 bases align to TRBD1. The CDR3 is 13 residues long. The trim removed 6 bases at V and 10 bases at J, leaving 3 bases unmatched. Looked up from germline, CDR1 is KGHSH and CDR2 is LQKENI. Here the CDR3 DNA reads TGTGCCAGCTCGGTGGACAGGGGGTCACCCCTCCACTTT. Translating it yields CASSVDRGSPLHF. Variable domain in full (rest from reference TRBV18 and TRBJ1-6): NAGVMQNPRHLVRRRGQEARLRCSPMKGHSHVYWYRQLPEEGLKFMVYLQKENIIDESGMPKERFSAEFPKEGPSILRIQQVVRGDSAAYFCASSVDRGSPLHFGNGTRLTVT.

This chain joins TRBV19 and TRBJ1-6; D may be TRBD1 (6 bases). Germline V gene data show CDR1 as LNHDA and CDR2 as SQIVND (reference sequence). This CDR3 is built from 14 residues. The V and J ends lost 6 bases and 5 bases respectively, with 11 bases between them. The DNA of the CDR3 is TGTGCCAGTAGGGTGGACAGCAATAATTCACCCCTCCACTTT. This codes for CASRVDSNNSPLHF.

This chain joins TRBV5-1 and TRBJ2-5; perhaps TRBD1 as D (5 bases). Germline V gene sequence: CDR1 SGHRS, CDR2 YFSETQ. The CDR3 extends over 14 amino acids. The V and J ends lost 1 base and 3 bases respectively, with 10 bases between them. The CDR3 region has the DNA TGCGCCAGCAGCTTGCGTCCAGGGAAAGAGACCCAGTACTTC. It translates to CASSLRPGKETQYF.